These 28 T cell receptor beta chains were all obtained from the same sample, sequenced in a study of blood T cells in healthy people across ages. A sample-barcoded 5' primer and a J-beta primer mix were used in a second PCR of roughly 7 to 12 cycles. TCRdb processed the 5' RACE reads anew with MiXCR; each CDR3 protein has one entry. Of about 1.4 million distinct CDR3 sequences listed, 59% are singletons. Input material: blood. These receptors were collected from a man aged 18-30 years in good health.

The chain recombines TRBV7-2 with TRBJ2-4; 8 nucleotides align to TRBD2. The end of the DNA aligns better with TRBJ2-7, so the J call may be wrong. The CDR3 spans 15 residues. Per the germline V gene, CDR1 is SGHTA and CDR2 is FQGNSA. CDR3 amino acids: CASSSTGGGPYEQYF. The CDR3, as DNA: TGTGCCAGCAGCTCCACTGGCGGGGGGCCATACGAGCAGTACTTC.

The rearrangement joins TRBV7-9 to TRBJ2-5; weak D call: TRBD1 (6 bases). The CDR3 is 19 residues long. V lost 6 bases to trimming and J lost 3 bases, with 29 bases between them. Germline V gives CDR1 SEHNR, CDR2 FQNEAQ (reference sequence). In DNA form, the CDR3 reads TGTGCCAGCAGTCACCTACCGGCTAGACCAAGACAGGAAGAAGAGACCCAGTACTTC. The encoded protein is CASSHLPARPRQEEETQYF.

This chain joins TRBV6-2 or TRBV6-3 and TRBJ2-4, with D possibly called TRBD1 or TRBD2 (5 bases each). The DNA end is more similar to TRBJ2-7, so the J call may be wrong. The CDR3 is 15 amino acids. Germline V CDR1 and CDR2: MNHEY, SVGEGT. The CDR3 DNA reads TGTGCCAGCACTTCGAAGAGAGGGGAGCCCCACGAGCAGTACTTC. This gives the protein CASTSKRGEPHEQYF.

CDR3 DNA sequence: TGCAGTGCCGCGAAGCACACATACAATGAGCAGTTCTTC. This gives the protein CSAAKHTYNEQFF. This sequence joins TRBV20-1 and TRBJ2-1; D not certain. Germline assignment: CDR1 DFQATT and CDR2 SNEGSKA (reference sequence). V lost 6 bases and J lost 4, with 13 bases in between. The CDR3 length is 13 residues.

The CDR3 bases are TGTGCCAGCACCAGAACGGACCATAATTCACCCCTCCACTTT. Protein sequence: CASTRTDHNSPLHF. The chain combines TRBV6-5 with TRBJ1-6, with unresolved D. Between the trimmed V and J ends, which lost 7 bases and 5 bases, there was a span of 12 bases. Germline-derived CDR1 and CDR2 are MNHEY and SVGAGI. The CDR3 is 14 residues long.

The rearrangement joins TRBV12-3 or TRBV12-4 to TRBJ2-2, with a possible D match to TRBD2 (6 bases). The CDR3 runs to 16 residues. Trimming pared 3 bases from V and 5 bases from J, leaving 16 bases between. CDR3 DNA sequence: TGTGCCAGCAGTTTTGCGGCGGGGCGAGGGACCGGGGAGCTGTTTTTT. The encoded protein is CASSFAAGRGTGELFF.

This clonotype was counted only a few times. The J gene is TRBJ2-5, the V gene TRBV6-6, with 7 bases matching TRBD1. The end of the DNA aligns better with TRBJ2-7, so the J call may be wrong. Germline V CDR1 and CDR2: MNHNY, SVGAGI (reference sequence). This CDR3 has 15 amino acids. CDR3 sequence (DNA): TGTGCCGTTACCCCGACAGGGAATCTGGCCTACGAGCAGTACTTC. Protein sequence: CAVTPTGNLAYEQYF.

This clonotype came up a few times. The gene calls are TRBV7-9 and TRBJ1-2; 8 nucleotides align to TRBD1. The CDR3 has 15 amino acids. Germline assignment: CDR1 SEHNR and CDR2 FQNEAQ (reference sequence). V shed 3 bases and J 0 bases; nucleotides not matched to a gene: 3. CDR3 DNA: TGTGCCAGCAGCTTCCAGGGGGCAGCTAACTATGGCTACACCTTC. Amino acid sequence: CASSFQGAANYGYTF.

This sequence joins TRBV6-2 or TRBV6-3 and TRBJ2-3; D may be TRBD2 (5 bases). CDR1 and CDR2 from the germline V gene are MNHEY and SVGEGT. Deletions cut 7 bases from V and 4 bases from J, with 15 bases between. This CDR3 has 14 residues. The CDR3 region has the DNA TGTGCCAGCATTCGTAGCGAGGTGGCAGATACGCAGTATTTT. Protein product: CASIRSEVADTQYF.

The CDR3 DNA reads as TGTGCCATCAGTGAGGATCCGGGACGAAAGATCTCTGAAGCTTTCTTT. Translated: CAISEDPGRKISEAFF. The V and J genes are TRBV10-3 and TRBJ1-1, with D tentatively TRBD1 (5 bases). Per germline, CDR1 ENHRY and CDR2 SYGVKD. The CDR3 contains 16 residues. V was clipped by 2 bases and J by 6 bases, with 19 bases between them.

DNA of the CDR3: TGTGCCAGCAGTGCCCACAGGGGGTGGACTGAAGCTTTCTTT. It yields the protein CASSAHRGWTEAFF. The chain has TRBV6-2 or TRBV6-3 and TRBJ1-1; 8 nucleotides agree with TRBD1. J gave up 5 bases and V 5 bases, and 7 bases lay outside the gene matches. CDR1 is MNHEY and CDR2 is SVGEGT in the germline V gene. The CDR3 consists of 14 residues.

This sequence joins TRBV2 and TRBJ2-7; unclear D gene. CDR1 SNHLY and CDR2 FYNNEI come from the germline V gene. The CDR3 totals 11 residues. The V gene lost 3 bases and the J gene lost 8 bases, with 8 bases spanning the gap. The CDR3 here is CASSETSQQYF. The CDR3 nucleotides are TGTGCCAGCAGTGAGACCTCCCAGCAGTACTTC.

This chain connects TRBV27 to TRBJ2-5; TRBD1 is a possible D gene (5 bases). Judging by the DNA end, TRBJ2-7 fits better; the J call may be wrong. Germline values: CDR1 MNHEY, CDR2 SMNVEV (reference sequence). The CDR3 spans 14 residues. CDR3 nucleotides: TGTGCCAGCAGTTCCACGACAGATTTCTACGAGCAGTACTTC. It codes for CASSSTTDFYEQYF.

DNA for the CDR3: TGTGCCAGCAGTTACGGGAGGACAGGGGGCTCCTACGAGCAGTACTTC. This sequence encodes CASSYGRTGGSYEQYF. The V call is TRBV6-6, the J call TRBJ2-4; 10 positions match TRBD1. Judging by the DNA end, TRBJ2-7 fits better; the J call may be wrong. CDR1 and CDR2 (germline): MNHNY, SVGAGI (reference sequence). This CDR3 region has 16 residues.

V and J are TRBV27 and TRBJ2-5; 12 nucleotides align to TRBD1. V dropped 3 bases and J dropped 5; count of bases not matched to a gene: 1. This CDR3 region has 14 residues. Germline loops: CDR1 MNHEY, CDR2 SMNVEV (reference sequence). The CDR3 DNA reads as TGTGCCAGCAGTTTGGGACAGGGGGCTGAGACCCAGTACTTC. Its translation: CASSLGQGAETQYF.

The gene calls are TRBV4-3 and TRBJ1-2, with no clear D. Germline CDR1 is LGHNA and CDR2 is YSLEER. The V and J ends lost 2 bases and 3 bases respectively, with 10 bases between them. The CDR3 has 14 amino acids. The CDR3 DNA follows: TGCGCCAGCAGCCAACTCGGGTCTTACTATGGCTACACCTTC. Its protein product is CASSQLGSYYGYTF.

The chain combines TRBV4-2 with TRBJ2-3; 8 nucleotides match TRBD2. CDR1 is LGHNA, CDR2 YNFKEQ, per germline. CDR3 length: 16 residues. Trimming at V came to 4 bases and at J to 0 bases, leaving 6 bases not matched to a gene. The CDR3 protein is CASSLQRGPSTDTQYF. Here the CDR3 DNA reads TGTGCCAGCAGCCTTCAGCGGGGGCCTAGCACAGATACGCAGTATTTT.

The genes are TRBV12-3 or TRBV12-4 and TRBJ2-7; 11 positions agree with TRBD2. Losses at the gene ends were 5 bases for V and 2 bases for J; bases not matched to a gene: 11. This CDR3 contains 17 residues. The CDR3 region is CASSGTSGGGGTYEQYF. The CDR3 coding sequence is TGTGCCAGCAGTGGGACTAGCGGAGGGGGGGGTACCTACGAGCAGTACTTC.

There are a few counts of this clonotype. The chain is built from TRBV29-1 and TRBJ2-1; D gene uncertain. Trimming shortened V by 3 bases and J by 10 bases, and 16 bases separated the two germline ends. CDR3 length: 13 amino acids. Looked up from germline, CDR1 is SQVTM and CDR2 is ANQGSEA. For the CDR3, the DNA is TGCAGCGTTGAGGTGGGCACCTCTGACGAGCAGTTCTTC. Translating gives CSVEVGTSDEQFF.

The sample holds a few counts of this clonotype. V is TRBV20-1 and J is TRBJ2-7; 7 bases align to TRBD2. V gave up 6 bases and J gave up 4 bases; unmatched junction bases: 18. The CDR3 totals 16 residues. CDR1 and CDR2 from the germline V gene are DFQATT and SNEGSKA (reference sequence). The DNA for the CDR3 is TGCAGTGCCCGCGGGTCTAGCGGACCCCTAGGGTACGAGCAGTACTTC. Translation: CSARGSSGPLGYEQYF.

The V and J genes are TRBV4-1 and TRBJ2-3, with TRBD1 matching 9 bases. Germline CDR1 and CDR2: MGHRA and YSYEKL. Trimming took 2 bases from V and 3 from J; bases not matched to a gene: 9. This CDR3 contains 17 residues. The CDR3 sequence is CASSQQIHRGRTDTQYF. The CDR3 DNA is TGCGCCAGCAGCCAACAAATTCACAGGGGGCGGACAGATACGCAGTATTTT.

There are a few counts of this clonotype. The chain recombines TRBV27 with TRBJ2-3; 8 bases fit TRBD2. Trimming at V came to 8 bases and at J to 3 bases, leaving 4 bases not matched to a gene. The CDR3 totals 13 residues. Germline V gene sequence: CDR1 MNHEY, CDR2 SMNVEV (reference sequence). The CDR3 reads CASGGLVTDTQYF. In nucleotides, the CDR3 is TGTGCCAGCGGGGGACTAGTAACAGATACGCAGTATTTT.

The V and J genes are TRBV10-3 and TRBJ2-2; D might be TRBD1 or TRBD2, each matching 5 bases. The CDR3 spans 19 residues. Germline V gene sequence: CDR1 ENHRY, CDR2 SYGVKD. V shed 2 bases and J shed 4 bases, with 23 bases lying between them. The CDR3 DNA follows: TGTGCCATCAGTGAGGCGTCCGGGACGACCGGGTTGATCACCGGGGAGCTGTTTTTT. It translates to CAISEASGTTGLITGELFF.

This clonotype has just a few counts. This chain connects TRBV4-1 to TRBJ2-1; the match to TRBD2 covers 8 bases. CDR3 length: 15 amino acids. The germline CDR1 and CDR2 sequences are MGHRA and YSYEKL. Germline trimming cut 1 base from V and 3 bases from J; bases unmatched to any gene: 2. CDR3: CASSQALAVYNEQFF. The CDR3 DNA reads TGCGCCAGCAGCCAAGCACTAGCGGTCTACAATGAGCAGTTCTTC.

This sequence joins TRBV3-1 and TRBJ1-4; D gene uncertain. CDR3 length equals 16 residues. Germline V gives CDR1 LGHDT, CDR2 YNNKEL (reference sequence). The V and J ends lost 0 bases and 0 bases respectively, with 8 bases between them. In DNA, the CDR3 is TGTGCCAGCAGCCAAGATCTCGGGACAACTAATGAAAAACTGTTTTTT. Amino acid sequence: CASSQDLGTTNEKLFF.

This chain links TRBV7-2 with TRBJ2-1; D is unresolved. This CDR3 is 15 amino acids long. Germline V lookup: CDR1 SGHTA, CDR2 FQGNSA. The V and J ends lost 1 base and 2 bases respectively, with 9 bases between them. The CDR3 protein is CASSLEHSTYNEQFF. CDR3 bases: TGTGCCAGCAGCTTAGAACATTCTACCTACAATGAGCAGTTCTTC.

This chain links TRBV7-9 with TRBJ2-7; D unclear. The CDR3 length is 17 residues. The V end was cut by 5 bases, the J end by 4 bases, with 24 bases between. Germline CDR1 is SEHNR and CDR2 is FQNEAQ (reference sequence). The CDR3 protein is CASSPPTRASGDYEQYF. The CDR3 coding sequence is TGTGCCAGCAGCCCCCCCACCCGGGCTAGTGGGGATTACGAGCAGTACTTC.

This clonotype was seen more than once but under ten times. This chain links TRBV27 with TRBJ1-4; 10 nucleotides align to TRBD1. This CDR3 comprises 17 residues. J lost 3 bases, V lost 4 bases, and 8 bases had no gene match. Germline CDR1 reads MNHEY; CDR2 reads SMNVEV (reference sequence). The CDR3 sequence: CASSSRDRGYANEKLFF. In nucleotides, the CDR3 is TGTGCCAGCAGTTCGCGGGACAGGGGCTATGCTAATGAAAAACTGTTTTTT.